These 27 T cell receptor beta chains originate from one sample sequenced in a study of early T cells in non-severe SARS-CoV-2 infection. TCRdb recomputed calls from the 5' RACE reads with MiXCR, one row per CDR3 protein. This table holds 70,000 to 90,000 distinct CDR3 sequences, 15% found once. The specimen sequenced was whole blood. The receptors shown here come from an adult who was a healthcare worker with PCR-confirmed SARS-CoV-2 infection or an uninfected control (not recorded which).

This chain links TRBV27 with TRBJ1-6; no definite D call. Germline CDR1 is MNHEY and CDR2 is SMNVEV (reference sequence). V shed 10 bases and J shed 7 bases, with 14 bases lying between them. The CDR3 extends over 13 amino acids. The CDR3 here is CATQESRNSPLHF. The CDR3 DNA follows: TGTGCCACCCAAGAGAGTAGGAATTCACCCCTCCACTTT.

The chain joins TRBV7-9 to TRBJ2-7; D tentatively fits TRBD1 or TRBD2 (6 bases each). Germline CDR1 reads SEHNR; CDR2 reads FQNEAQ (reference sequence). V dropped 2 bases and J dropped 6 bases, with 11 bases sitting between them. The CDR3 extends over 13 amino acids. CDR3: CASSLTGAGEQYF. The CDR3 DNA follows: TGTGCCAGCAGCTTAACGGGGGCGGGCGAGCAGTACTTC.

This clonotype was counted many times. The chain has TRBV24-1 and TRBJ1-5; D call uncertain. Trimming removed 5 bases from V and 1 base from J, with 8 bases in between. The CDR3 extends over 14 amino acids. From germline, CDR1 is KGHDR and CDR2 SFDVKD. The CDR3 spells CATSVEGSNQPQHF. Here the CDR3 DNA reads TGTGCCACCAGTGTAGAGGGCAGCAATCAGCCCCAGCATTTT.

CDR3 nucleotide sequence: TGTGCCTGGAGTGCAGGTCCCTACGAGCAGTACTTC. Protein: CAWSAGPYEQYF. The chain couples TRBV30 to TRBJ2-7; D unclear. Germline CDR1 and CDR2: GTSNPN and SVGIG (reference sequence). This CDR3 spans 12 amino acids. The germline V and J ends were trimmed by 1 base and 2 bases, with 6 bases remaining between them.

This sequence joins TRBV28 and TRBJ1-4; D gene unclear. This CDR3 spans 14 amino acids. Germline assignment: CDR1 MDHEN and CDR2 SYDVKM. The V gene lost 3 bases and the J gene lost 2 bases, with 7 bases spanning the gap. The CDR3 sequence is CASSFQVTNEKLFF. The CDR3 DNA sequence: TGTGCCAGCAGTTTTCAGGTTACTAATGAAAAACTGTTTTTT.

This clonotype was counted once. This may stem from a read error, because a much larger clone lies one nucleotide away. The chain recombines TRBV9 with TRBJ2-3, with no clear D. The CDR3 is 12 amino acids. V was pared by 0 bases and J by 3 bases, with 2 bases between. Germline V gene data show CDR1 as SGDLS and CDR2 as YYNGEE. The CDR3 nucleotides are TGTGCCAGCAGCGTAGGGACAGATACGCAGTATTTT. Translation gives CASSVGTDTQYF.

This clonotype was seen repeatedly, ten times or more. The CDR3 region is CASSFKAGSYEQYF. The CDR3 nucleotides are TGTGCCAGCAGCTTTAAGGCGGGCTCCTACGAGCAGTACTTC. The chain links TRBV7-9 to TRBJ2-7, with TRBD2 as a possible D gene (5 bases). The V end lost 3 bases, the J end lost 0 bases, and 9 bases lay between the germline ends. The germline gives CDR1 SEHNR, CDR2 FQNEAQ (reference sequence). This CDR3 comprises 14 residues.

This clonotype was seen at least ten times. The chain employs TRBV2 and TRBJ2-3; 11 bases align to TRBD2. In germline, CDR1 is SNHLY, CDR2 FYNNEI. The CDR3 length is 19 residues. After removal of 6 bases from V and 2 bases from J, the junction contained 16 bases not matched to a gene. The CDR3 region has the DNA TGTGCCAGCAGGAATCTACTAGCGGGAGAAGGCACACACACAGATACGCAGTATTTT. Translation: CASRNLLAGEGTHTDTQYF.

This clonotype was detected many times. V is TRBV29-1 and J is TRBJ2-5; D may be TRBD1 (6 bases). Deletions cut 5 bases from V and 3 bases from J, with 13 bases between. The CDR3 runs to 13 residues. Germline CDR1 and CDR2: SQVTM and ANQGSEA. The chain's CDR3 is CSVQPGQKETQYF. CDR3 sequence (DNA): TGCAGCGTTCAACCCGGACAGAAAGAGACCCAGTACTTC.

This clonotype was seen a few times. The V gene is TRBV20-1, the J gene TRBJ2-7, with a weak D call TRBD1 (6 bases). The CDR3 runs to 12 residues. The germline V gene has CDR1 DFQATT and CDR2 SNEGSKA (reference sequence). V was cut by 5 bases and J by 2 bases, with 10 bases left in between. The CDR3 DNA is TGCAGTGCTCCGGACAGCGCCTACGAGCAGTACTTC. As protein: CSAPDSAYEQYF.

This clonotype has just a few counts. CDR3 region: CSASSAGGLINEQFF. CDR3 nucleotides: TGCAGTGCTAGCTCCGCGGGGGGGTTAATCAATGAGCAGTTCTTC. The genes are TRBV20-1 and TRBJ2-1; 9 bases are a match to TRBD2. The CDR3 has 15 residues. With V trimmed by 3 bases and J by 6 bases, 9 bases remained unmatched. Germline assignment: CDR1 DFQATT and CDR2 SNEGSKA (reference sequence).

In this sample, this clonotype turned up many times. The rearrangement uses TRBV7-2 and TRBJ2-3, with 9 bases that match TRBD2. Losses at the gene ends were 2 bases for V and 1 base for J; bases not matched to a gene: 16. The CDR3 spans 20 residues. Germline lookup yields CDR1 SGHTA and CDR2 FQGNSA. CDR3: CASSLRTSESHISRTDTQYF. The CDR3 DNA reads as TGTGCCAGCAGCTTAAGGACTAGCGAGTCCCACATCTCTCGCACAGATACGCAGTATTTT.

The V and J genes are TRBV2 and TRBJ2-3; D is unclear. This CDR3 comprises 16 residues. Germline CDR1 SNHLY, CDR2 FYNNEI. The V end lost 7 bases, the J end lost 0 bases, and 17 bases lay between the germline ends. The DNA for the CDR3 is TGTGCCAGCACCTTCCTAACCGGAGTGAGCACAGATACGCAGTATTTT. This gives the protein CASTFLTGVSTDTQYF.

The table lists this clonotype with a few counts. The chain combines TRBV3-1 with TRBJ2-1, with 12 bases lining up with TRBD2. The CDR3 totals 16 residues. From germline, CDR1 is LGHDT and CDR2 YNNKEL (reference sequence). Trimming took 0 bases from V and 6 from J; bases not matched to a gene: 3. CDR3 nucleotide sequence: TGTGCCAGCAGCCAAGAGTGGACTAGCGGGGTCAATGAGCAGTTCTTC. It codes for CASSQEWTSGVNEQFF.

The chain joins TRBV29-1 to TRBJ2-3; 7 positions agree with TRBD2. The CDR3 totals 15 residues. Germline trimming cut 7 bases from V and 2 bases from J; bases unmatched to any gene: 12. Germline CDR1 SQVTM, CDR2 ANQGSEA. CDR3 sequence: CSAPDREALTDTQYF. The DNA for the CDR3 is TGCAGCGCCCCAGATCGGGAGGCCCTCACAGATACGCAGTATTTT.

This sequence joins TRBV12-3 or TRBV12-4 and TRBJ2-7, with a tentative D call TRBD2 (5 bases). This CDR3 region has 13 residues. V was cut by 5 bases and J by 9 bases, with 17 bases left in between. The CDR3 sequence is CASSRPLESGQYF. The CDR3 coding sequence is TGTGCCAGCAGTAGACCCCTAGAGAGCGGGCAGTACTTC.

This clonotype has just a few counts. The chain links TRBV11-2 to TRBJ2-7; D not resolved. V was cut by 8 bases and J by 12 bases, with 8 bases left in between. Germline V CDR1 and CDR2: SGHAT, FQNNGV. The CDR3 length is 8 residues. The CDR3 bases are TGTGCCAGCGGGCCGGGGTACTTC. Its translation is CASGPGYF.

The chain employs TRBV12-3 or TRBV12-4 and TRBJ1-6, with no clear D. There are 14 residues in the CDR3. The ends were cut back, 6 bases at V and 2 bases at J, with 8 bases in the middle. CDR3 sequence reads: CASRAGPYNSPLHF. The CDR3 nucleotides are TGTGCCAGCAGGGCCGGGCCCTATAATTCACCCCTCCACTTT.

J is TRBJ2-7 and V is TRBV3-2; the table's D call, TRBD2, was not checked against the DNA. TRBV3-2 is an annotated pseudogene. This CDR3 is 15 amino acids long. CDR3: CASSLRLAGGYEQYF. DNA for the CDR3: TGTGCCAGCAGCCTCCGACTAGCGGGAGGGTACGAGCAGTACTTC.

The chain is built from TRBV21-1 and TRBJ2-5. TRBV21-1 corresponds to a pseudogene. The CDR3 consists of 11 residues. The CDR3: CASRAQETQYF. The DNA for the CDR3 is TGTGCCAGCCGCGCCCAGGAGACCCAGTACTTC.

This clonotype was observed a handful of times. The chain has TRBV29-1 and TRBJ1-1; possible D gene TRBD1, 6 bases. Germline V gene data show CDR1 as SQVTM and CDR2 as ANQGSEA. The CDR3 length is 13 residues. V lost 6 bases to trimming and J lost 1 base, with 12 bases between them. The CDR3 here is CSVAGTPNTEAFF. CDR3 DNA: TGCAGCGTGGCCGGGACACCGAACACTGAAGCTTTCTTT.

This clonotype has ten or more counts. This chain uses TRBV29-1 with TRBJ2-5; 13 nucleotides match TRBD2. The CDR3 loop spans 14 amino acids. Trimming removed 7 bases from V and 5 bases from J; junction bases left unmatched: 7. Germline assignment: CDR1 SQVTM and CDR2 ANQGSEA. The CDR3 loop reads CSAALAGGPETQYF. Written as DNA, the CDR3 is TGCAGCGCCGCACTAGCGGGGGGGCCGGAGACCCAGTACTTC.

This clonotype was seen a handful of times. J is TRBJ2-5 and V is TRBV29-1; the match to TRBD1 covers 8 bases. Germline CDR1 is SQVTM and CDR2 is ANQGSEA. The CDR3 loop spans 15 amino acids. The junction had 9 bases not matched to a gene; V was cut back by 5 bases and J by 1 base. The CDR3 here is CSVTSSGTGQETQYF. The CDR3 DNA reads TGCAGCGTTACCTCATCCGGGACAGGCCAAGAGACCCAGTACTTC.

The genes are TRBV30 and TRBJ2-3; the D gene is possibly TRBD2 (5 bases). The CDR3 has 13 residues. CDR1 is GTSNPN, CDR2 SVGIG, per germline (reference sequence). V was pared by 4 bases and J by 5 bases, with 13 bases between. DNA for the CDR3: TGTGCCTGGAATGGCGAGGGTGGAGATACGCAGTATTTT. Encoded protein: CAWNGEGGDTQYF. Full variable domain (rest looked up from reference TRBV30 and TRBJ2-3): SQTIHQWPATLVQPVGSPLSLECTVEGTSNPNLYWYRQAAGRGLQLLFYSVGIGQISSEVPQNLSASRPQDRQFILSSKKLLLSDSGFYLCAWNGEGGDTQYFGPGTRLTVL.

This clonotype showed up just a few times. The genes are TRBV9 and TRBJ1-3; D gene uncertain. The germline CDR1 and CDR2 sequences are SGDLS and YYNGEE. The CDR3 has 12 amino acids. The V end was cut by 4 bases, the J end by 8 bases, with 10 bases between. The CDR3 protein is CASSLTQDTIYF. The DNA for the CDR3 is TGTGCCAGCAGCTTGACCCAGGACACCATATATTTT.

This clonotype was counted a few times. The chain combines TRBV7-9 with TRBJ2-5; 7 bases line up with TRBD1. CDR1 is SEHNR, CDR2 FQNEAQ, per germline (reference sequence). CDR3 size: 16 residues. V lost 5 bases to trimming and J lost 3 bases; unmatched junction nucleotides: 12. This CDR3 reads CASSHRQGPTKETQYF. CDR3 bases: TGTGCCAGCAGCCACCGACAGGGTCCGACTAAAGAGACCCAGTACTTC.

This clonotype was counted many times. The CDR3 loop is CASEEGLNSGNTIYF. The CDR3 DNA reads as TGTGCCAGCGAAGAGGGTCTGAACTCTGGAAACACCATATATTTT. This chain links TRBV19 with TRBJ1-3; D remains unclear. Deletions cut 9 bases from V and 0 bases from J, with 15 bases between. This CDR3 is 15 amino acids long. CDR1 is LNHDA and CDR2 is SQIVND in the germline V gene (reference sequence). Full variable domain (rest looked up from reference TRBV19 and TRBJ1-3): DGGITQSPKYLFRKEGQNVTLSCEQNLNHDAMYWYRQDPGQGLRLIYYSQIVNDFQKGDIAEGYSVSREKKESFPLTVTSAQKNPTAFYLCASEEGLNSGNTIYFGEGSWLTVV.